Listed below are T cell receptor beta chains from one sample, sequenced in a study of shared clonotypes between healthy human individuals. Some clones are missing from TCRdb's copy, which holds only in-frame ones; the method was immunoSEQ multiplex PCR. This sample has over 2 million clones, with 85% to 95% found just once. Sequenced input: naive CD4+ T cells sorted from blood. Receptors originate from a man between 18 and 35 years old in good health. Both conserved end residues are part of each CDR3. The order of the fields is V gene, D gene, J gene, clone size, CDR3 DNA, CDR3 protein. The D gene is left open where the match is weak. The size entry is marked missing in some rows and otherwise reads once, few, many or a size class.

TRBV6-1	NA	TRBJ2-7	NA	TGTGCCAGCCGGGCAGGGATCATCTACGAGCAGTACTTC	CASRAGIIYEQYF
TRBV6-1	NA	TRBJ1-3	NA	TGTGCCAGCAGTGAATCAACCGCTGGAAACACCATATATTTT	CASSESTAGNTIYF
TRBV2	NA	TRBJ1-5	NA	TGTGCCAGCAGCGGCGGACAGTTCTACAATCAGCCCCAGCATTTT	CASSGGQFYNQPQHF
TRBV4-2	NA	TRBJ2-7	NA	TGTGCCAGCAGCCAAGATGTCGGACTGGGATCCTACGAGCAGTACTTC	CASSQDVGLGSYEQYF
TRBV21-1	NA	TRBJ2-7	NA	TGTGCCAGCGTCCCGGTACTACACTCCTACGAGCAGTACTTC	CASVPVLHSYEQYF
TRBV27	TRBD1	TRBJ1-6	NA	TGTGCCAGCAGTTTATCCCGGGACAGACTTCCCGATTCACCCCTCCACTTT	CASSLSRDRLPDSPLHF
TRBV7-2	TRBD1	TRBJ2-7	NA	TGTGCCAGCAGCTTAGTGGACAGGGAAGACTACGAGCAGTACTTC	CASSLVDREDYEQYF
TRBV9	NA	TRBJ1-2	NA	TGTGCCAGCAGCGACAGGGTTCCTTTTGGTGGCTACACCTTC	CASSDRVPFGGYTF
TRBV5-1	TRBD2	TRBJ2-7	NA	TGCGCCAGCAGCCTGGATAGCGGGAGTAGGTACGAGCAGTACTTC	CASSLDSGSRYEQYF
TRBV6-5	NA	TRBJ1-2	NA	TGTGCCAGCAGCTCCACTATTGGGACGGTCTATGGCTACACCTTC	CASSSTIGTVYGYTF
TRBV5-1	TRBD1	TRBJ2-3	NA	TGCGCCAGCAGCTTGGGAGGACAGGGGGGAGTTAGCACAGATACGCAGTATTTT	CASSLGGQGGVSTDTQYF
TRBV28	NA	TRBJ1-4	NA	TGTGCCAGCAGTAAACTTCCCGAGGGTGAAAAACTGTTTTTT	CASSKLPEGEKLFF
TRBV6-1	NA	TRBJ2-1	NA	TGTGCCAGCAGGAGGGGGAGACTAGACAACAATGAGCAGTTCTTC	CASRRGRLDNNEQFF
TRBV7-2	TRBD2	TRBJ2-5	NA	TGTGCCAGCAGCGTACTAGCGGGACTAACGGGAGAGACCCAGTACTTC	CASSVLAGLTGETQYF
TRBV18	TRBD1	TRBJ1-6	NA	TGTGCCAGCTCACCAAGCATGGGACAGGGGGCTTATTCACCCCTCCACTTT	CASSPSMGQGAYSPLHF
TRBV5-1	NA	TRBJ2-7	once	TGCGCCAGCAGCTCACCGGCAGGGACGGCGTACTTC	CASSSPAGTAYF
TRBV7-3	NA	TRBJ2-3	NA	TGTGCCAGCAGGGCCACTAGAGCCTTCACAGATACGCAGTATTTT	CASRATRAFTDTQYF
TRBV2	NA	TRBJ2-5	NA	TGTGCCGGCAGTGAACCAGGGACAGCCACGGGGGCAGAGACCCAGTACTTC	CAGSEPGTATGAETQYF
TRBV28	NA	TRBJ2-7	NA	TGTGCCAGCAGTTTAGATTCGGTCCTTGAGAGCTCCTACGAGCAGTACTTC	CASSLDSVLESSYEQYF
TRBV5-1	TRBD1	TRBJ1-5	NA	TGCGCCAGCAGCCCGACAGGGCAGGATCAGCCCCAGCATTTT	CASSPTGQDQPQHF
TRBV28	NA	TRBJ1-2	NA	TGTGCCAGCAGTTCCTCCTATGGCTACACCTTC	CASSSSYGYTF
TRBV7-9	TRBD1	TRBJ1-2	NA	TGTGCCAGCAGCTTAGGGTCAGGGGGGTACGATGGCTACACCTTC	CASSLGSGGYDGYTF
TRBV4-3	TRBD1	TRBJ2-3	NA	TGCGCCAGCAGCCAAGAGGGACAGGGACAATCAGATACGCAGTATTTT	CASSQEGQGQSDTQYF
TRBV4-3	NA	TRBJ2-1	many	TGCGCCAGCAGCCAAGAAGGCAATGAGCAGTTCTTC	CASSQEGNEQFF
TRBV18	NA	TRBJ1-6	once	TGTGCCAGCTCACCCGAGGGGTTGGGGTCACCCCTCCACTTT	CASSPEGLGSPLHF
TRBV6-1	TRBD2	TRBJ2-7	NA	TGTGCCAGCAGTGAGGGCGGGGGGCTCTTCTACGAGCAGTACTTC	CASSEGGGLFYEQYF
TRBV28	NA	TRBJ1-5	NA	TGTGCCAGCAGTTTGCTCTGGCAGAGCAATCAGCCCCAGCATTTT	CASSLLWQSNQPQHF
TRBV4-2	NA	TRBJ1-2	NA	TGTGCCAGCAGCTTGGCTAAGGATTCCGTCTATGGCTACACCTTC	CASSLAKDSVYGYTF
TRBV10-1	NA	TRBJ2-2	NA	TGCGCCAGCAGTGATAAGTTTACCGGGGAGCTGTTTTTT	CASSDKFTGELFF
TRBV7-8	TRBD2	TRBJ2-1	NA	TGTGCCAGCAGCTTAGGAGTTAGCGGGAACTACAATGAGCAGTTCTTC	CASSLGVSGNYNEQFF
TRBV10-3	NA	TRBJ2-5	NA	TGTGCCATCAGTGAATGGATCTCAGAGACCCAGTACTTC	CAISEWISETQYF
TRBV6-5	TRBD2	TRBJ2-7	many	TGTGCCAGCAGGTATCTAGCGGGAGGGCTCGAGCAGTACTTC	CASRYLAGGLEQYF
TRBV11-3	NA	TRBJ2-5	NA	TGTGCCAGCTCCCCGGGCGGCTCCCTGATGGAGACCCAGTACTTC	CASSPGGSLMETQYF
TRBV30	NA	TRBJ2-5	NA	TGTGCCTGGAGTGTAGGGGCTGGGGTGGGTGAGACCCAGTACTTC	CAWSVGAGVGETQYF
TRBV6-1	TRBD1	TRBJ1-1	NA	TGTGCCAGCAGTTATCAGGGGGTAACTGAAGCTTTCTTT	CASSYQGVTEAFF
TRBV5-4	TRBD2	TRBJ2-7	few	TGTGCCAGCAGCCCCGGGAGGGGCTACGAGCAGTACTTC	CASSPGRGYEQYF
TRBV4-1	NA	TRBJ2-1	NA	TGCGCCAGCAGCCAAGACCCCGGACTACCAACATCCGAGCAGTTCTTC	CASSQDPGLPTSEQFF
TRBV2	NA	TRBJ1-3	NA	TGTGCCCGATGGACAGACACTTCTGGAAACACCATATATTTT	CARWTDTSGNTIYF
TRBV5-1	NA	TRBJ1-2	once	TGCGCCAGCAGCCCCCTGCCAGGGATTGAAATTACCTATGGCTACACCTTC	CASSPLPGIEITYGYTF
TRBV5-4	NA	TRBJ1-1	NA	TGTGCCAGCAGCTTGCCCGGGACGGGGAACACTGAAGCTTTCTTT	CASSLPGTGNTEAFF
TRBV19	NA	TRBJ1-2	NA	TGTGCCAGTAAACAGCAAGCTAACTATGGCTACACCTTC	CASKQQANYGYTF
TRBV18	TRBD1	TRBJ1-5	NA	TGTGCCAGCTCACCACCCCCGACAGGGAGCAATCAGCCCCAGCATTTT	CASSPPPTGSNQPQHF
TRBV27	NA	TRBJ1-5	NA	TGTGCCAGCAGTTTATCGATCACAGCCAATCAGCCCCAGCATTTT	CASSLSITANQPQHF
TRBV30	TRBD1	TRBJ2-6	NA	TGTGCTAATAGACAGGGGACTGGGGCCAACGTCCTGACTTTC	CANRQGTGANVLTF
TRBV5-8	NA	TRBJ2-3	NA	TGTGCCAGCAGTCTTGGACACAAACCAGGGTTCACAGATACGCAGTATTTT	CASSLGHKPGFTDTQYF
TRBV2	NA	TRBJ2-7	NA	TGTGCCAGCACAGGCCAGGCCTACGAGCAGTACTTC	CASTGQAYEQYF
TRBV10-3	NA	TRBJ2-7	NA	TGTGCCATCAGTGAAGTAGGAGACGAGCAGTACTTC	CAISEVGDEQYF
TRBV6-1	NA	TRBJ2-7	NA	TGTGCCAGCAGGGCCGGGATGTCGTTGGGGCAGTACTTC	CASRAGMSLGQYF